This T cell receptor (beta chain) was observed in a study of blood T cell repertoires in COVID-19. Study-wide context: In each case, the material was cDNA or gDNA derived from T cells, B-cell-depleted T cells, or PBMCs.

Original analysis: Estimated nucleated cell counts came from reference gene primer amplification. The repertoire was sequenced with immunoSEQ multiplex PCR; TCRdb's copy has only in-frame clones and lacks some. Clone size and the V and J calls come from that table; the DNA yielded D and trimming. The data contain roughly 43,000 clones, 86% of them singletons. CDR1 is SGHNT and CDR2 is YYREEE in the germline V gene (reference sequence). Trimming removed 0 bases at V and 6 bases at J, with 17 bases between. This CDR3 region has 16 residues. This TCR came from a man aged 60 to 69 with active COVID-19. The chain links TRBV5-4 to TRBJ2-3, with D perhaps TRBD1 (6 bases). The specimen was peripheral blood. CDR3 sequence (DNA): TGTGCCAGCAGCTTGGGGCCAGGGGCCCACCCGGATACGCAGTATTTT. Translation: CASSLGPGAHPDTQYF.